These 12 T cell receptor beta chains came from one sample sequenced in a study of Ad26.COV2.S vaccination and SARS-CoV-2 variants. Documented treatment: roughly 19 received Ad26.COV2.S at low or high dose, single or two shots; about 5 received placebo; per-sample allocation not given. Vaccine and placebo recipients were sampled on day 63 after the first injection. Method: immunoSEQ multiplex PCR; TCRdb's copy keeps in-frame clones and lacks some. This sample has 350,000 to 500,000 clones, with 90% found just once. The material sequenced was peripheral blood, taken in a trial of Ad26.COV2.S vaccine versus placebo. Every receptor here comes from a person between 18 and 60 years old who received the Ad26.COV2.S COVID-19 vaccine or a placebo.

The V gene is TRBV7-2, the J gene TRBJ2-1, with 9 positions matching TRBD2. With V trimmed by 6 bases and J by 7 bases, 13 bases remained unmatched. The germline gives CDR1 SGHTA, CDR2 FQGNSA. This CDR3 has 16 amino acids. The CDR3 region is CASRKGGGRALNEQFF. Here the CDR3 DNA reads TGTGCCAGCAGAAAAGGGGGCGGGAGGGCTCTAAATGAGCAGTTCTTC.

V and J are TRBV28 and TRBJ2-6; D is unclear. Per germline, CDR1 MDHEN and CDR2 SYDVKM. This CDR3 comprises 16 residues. V was trimmed by 6 bases and J by 0 bases, leaving 12 bases between them. The CDR3 loop is CASRRQIFSGANVLTF. The CDR3 DNA is TGTGCCAGCAGGAGACAAATCTTCTCTGGGGCCAACGTCCTGACTTTC.

The V call is TRBV19, the J call TRBJ2-7; 9 bases agree with TRBD1. Germline-derived CDR1 and CDR2 are LNHDA and SQIVND (reference sequence). V dropped 6 bases and J dropped 4; count of bases not matched to a gene: 7. The CDR3 sequence is 14 residues long. In DNA form, the CDR3 reads TGTGCCAGTAGGGCCGGGACAGGGATTTACGAGCAGTACTTC. It yields the protein CASRAGTGIYEQYF.

The chain combines TRBV28 with TRBJ2-2, with 8 bases fitting TRBD2. Unmatched junction bases numbered 2, after V lost 1 base and J lost 1 base. The germline V gene has CDR1 MDHEN and CDR2 SYDVKM. The CDR3 contains 16 residues. CDR3 region: CASSLYLAGNTGELFF. As DNA, the CDR3 is TGTGCCAGCAGTTTATACCTAGCGGGGAACACCGGGGAGCTGTTTTTT.

The rearrangement joins TRBV19 to TRBJ2-2; D is undetermined. The V end was cut by 7 bases, the J end by 2 bases, with 11 bases between. CDR3 length equals 14 residues. Germline CDR1 reads LNHDA; CDR2 reads SQIVND (reference sequence). The CDR3 DNA sequence: TGTGCCAGTAAGACGGGTAGCAACACCGGGGAGCTGTTTTTT. This translates into CASKTGSNTGELFF.

The genes are TRBV19 and TRBJ2-2, with 9 nucleotides matching TRBD1. With 6 bases clipped from V and 4 bases from J, the junction kept 6 bases outside the gene matches. Per germline, CDR1 LNHDA and CDR2 SQIVND (reference sequence). CDR3 length: 15 residues. Written as DNA, the CDR3 is TGTGCCAGTAGGGCAGGGACAGGGTTCACCGGGGAGCTGTTTTTT. It is translated as CASRAGTGFTGELFF.

Comments on this clone: At one end, the junction sequence differs from germline, possibly due to a read error. This sequence joins TRBV28 and TRBJ2-2; D possibly corresponds to TRBD1 (5 bases). The CDR3 covers 13 residues. Germline CDR1 and CDR2: MDHEN and SYDVKM. In nucleotides, the CDR3 is TGTGCCACCAGTCAGGGTTTCACCGGGGAGCTGTTTTTT. Its protein is CATSQGFTGELFF. The full variable domain, rest sourced from reference TRBV28 and TRBJ2-2, is DVKVTQSSRYLVKRTGEKVFLECVQDMDHENMFWYRQDPGLGLRLIYFSYDVKMKEKGDIPEGYSVSREKKERFSLILESASTNQTSMYLCATSQGFTGELFFGEGSRLTVL.

A remark on this clone: The identical CDR3 is also encoded by other nucleotide sequences in the sample. The CDR3 spells CASSATGVGSPLHF. CDR3 in DNA: TGTGCCAGCAGCGCGACAGGGGTGGGGTCACCCCTCCACTTT. The chain couples TRBV28 to TRBJ1-6; 8 bases are shared with TRBD1. With V trimmed by 6 bases and J by 10 bases, 8 bases remained unmatched. The germline CDR1 and CDR2 sequences are MDHEN and SYDVKM. This CDR3 comprises 14 residues.

In its sample, this clone was seen a few times. The rearrangement uses TRBV2 and TRBJ1-2; tentative D call: TRBD1 (5 bases). V lost 6 bases to trimming and J lost 6 bases, with 14 bases between them. The CDR3 covers 13 residues. CDR1 is SNHLY, CDR2 FYNNEI, per germline. The CDR3 nucleotides read TGTGCCAGCAGCCCGACAGCGAACGATGGCTACACCTTC. This sequence encodes CASSPTANDGYTF.

The J gene is TRBJ2-5, the V gene TRBV6-5; 12 bases agree with TRBD2. The junction had 6 bases not matched to a gene; V was cut back by 7 bases and J by 3 bases. CDR3 length: 15 residues. The V gene's germline CDR1 is MNHEY and CDR2 SVGAGI. The CDR3 is CASTVPSGREETQYF. The CDR3 bases are TGTGCCAGCACGGTACCTAGCGGGAGGGAAGAGACCCAGTACTTC.

To note about this clone: Other DNA sequences of this sample code for an identical CDR3. This chain joins TRBV18 and TRBJ2-3; D is unclear. Trimming pared 0 bases from V and 5 bases from J, leaving 6 bases between. Germline loops: CDR1 KGHSH, CDR2 LQKENI. The CDR3 is 13 amino acids. The CDR3 DNA is TGTGCCAGCTCACCACCGAGTGGAGATACGCAGTATTTT. This gives the protein CASSPPSGDTQYF.

The chain joins TRBV9 to TRBJ2-7; 13 bases fit TRBD2. CDR1 and CDR2 (germline): SGDLS, YYNGEE. CDR3 length: 17 residues. The ends lost 4 bases at V and 5 bases at J; junction bases unmatched: 12. CDR3 sequence: CASSPTSGTSGIDEQYF. Here the CDR3 DNA reads TGTGCCAGCAGCCCCACGTCCGGGACTAGCGGGATAGACGAGCAGTACTTC.